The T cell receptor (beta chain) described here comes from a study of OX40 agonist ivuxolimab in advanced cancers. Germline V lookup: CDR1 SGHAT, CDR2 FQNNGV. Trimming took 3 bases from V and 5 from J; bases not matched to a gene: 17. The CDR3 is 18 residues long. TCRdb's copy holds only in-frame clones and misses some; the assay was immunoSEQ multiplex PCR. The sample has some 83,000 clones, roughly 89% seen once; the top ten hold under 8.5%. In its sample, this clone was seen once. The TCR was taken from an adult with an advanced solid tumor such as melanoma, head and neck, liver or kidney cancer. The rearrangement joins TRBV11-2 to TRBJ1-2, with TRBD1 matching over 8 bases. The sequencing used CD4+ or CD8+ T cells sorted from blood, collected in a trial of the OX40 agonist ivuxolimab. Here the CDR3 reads CASSLVSLGQEIPYGYTF. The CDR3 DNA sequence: TGTGCCAGCAGCTTGGTCTCGCTGGGACAGGAAATCCCTTATGGCTACACCTTC.